This paragraph reports one TCR beta chain. This clonotype was observed a few times. Which antigen it targets is not known. The junction departs from the called germline gene at one end, perhaps through a read error. The entry originates in a study of identical twins listed by TCRdb under 2016. Some background on the complete study: The study deep-sequenced TCR alpha and beta repertoires from monozygotic twins, unrelated adults of various ages and cord blood to test whether fetal clonotypes persist. To rule out contamination, replicate twin experiments were performed at different times with different library preparation protocols.

All donors were healthy Caucasians. The twin cohort consisted of three pairs of female monozygotic twins, all aged roughly 18 to 29 years. Positive isolation kits from Invitrogen were used to isolate CD4+ and CD8+ T cell populations. Library method: 5' RACE. Instrument used: Illumina HiSeq 2000. Template switching introduced a universal primer binding site; the final cDNA contained a unique molecular identifier, enabling accurate counting of TCR cDNA molecules. First-strand cDNA for TCR alpha and beta chains was synthesized from specific primers in the conserved constant-segment region. Each cDNA library was double barcoded, with a SMART-Mk sample barcode plus Illumina barcodes, to control for contamination. TruSeq adapter sequences, together with Illumina sample barcodes, were added in two successive PCR steps. TCR alpha and beta cDNA libraries were sequenced on the Illumina HiSeq platform with custom primers. In the source study's methods: MiGEC was used to process raw reads and extract unique molecular identifiers, and MiXCR was used to find CDR3 positions. Recombination models were inferred per individual with the repgenHMM and IGoR tools using an EM algorithm. The analysis of shared clonotypes was done with the tcR package in R, with sharing normalized by the product of cloneset sizes. To study raw recombination without the effects of thymic and clonal selection, out-of-frame nonproductive sequences were analyzed. The raw public reads went through TCRdb reprocessing: fastp at Q25, MiXCR clone calling, in-frame beta chains kept. All rows with the same CDR3 protein become a single entry with the most common DNA and genes. The V and J calls follow TCRdb's processing rather than the paper's. Here the sample has just over 500,000 distinct CDR3 sequences; roughly 21% occur a single time. In total, the top ten clones hold roughly 0.9% of the sample.

Including cysteine and phenylalanine, the CDR3 has 15 amino acids. CDR3 DNA only is kept here, 45 bases in frame from base 1. The paper as a whole reports these results and caveats: Because the same donors could not be followed over many years, the conclusions relied on cross-sectional statistical analysis. In beta out-of-frame sequences, excess twin sharing was weaker, because having fewer shared sequences lowered the signal-to-noise ratio. Abundant cord blood beta clonotypes carried fewer insertions; young adult naive repertoires showed a weaker similar trend, while memory repertoires showed none. Zero-insertion analyses could be partly confounded by invariant T cells such as MAIT and iNKT, though diverse VJ usage argued against such confounding for most clonotypes. Out-of-frame TCR alpha sharing in monozygotic twins was systematically underestimated by recombination models, whereas sharing between unrelated individuals was in agreement with the recombination models. Out-of-frame TCR alpha sequences shared between twins showed an excess of low generation-probability sequences compared with coincidental sharing between unrelated individuals.

This sample also appeared in a second study, on T cells expressing NK-cell markers. The second paper further reports: In sorted CD3+CD56+NKG2C+, CD3+CD56+NKG2C- and CD3+CD56-NKG2C+ T-cell subsets from several donors, TCR beta-chain repertoires were profiled. Of the eight sequenced donors, seven were found to be HCMV-seropositive and one was found to be HCMV-seronegative. To restrict sorting to alphabetaTCR-expressing T cells, an anti-gammadeltaTCR antibody was added in several experiments. For about 6 donors, the dominant CD3+CD56+NKG2C+ clonotypes were among the top 10 CD8+ clonotypes and accounted for roughly 1.0-8% of CD8+ T cells. Those dominant clonotypes were again the most abundant among CD3+CD56-NKG2C+ cells in a few donors, at about 28.3-65%. Whether the expanded NKG2C-expressing T cell clones were specific for HCMV antigens was left unclear. The eight sequenced donors were randomly selected healthy volunteers, three men and five women. HCMV-specific IgG was detected in serum with a commercial ELISA kit to determine HCMV serostatus. MIGEC handled demultiplexing of the reads and grouping by UMI, while MiTCR was used to assemble and quantify clonotypes. Only TCR cDNA sequences supported by at least two reads were kept to exclude erroneous sequences. Downstream repertoire analysis used the tcR package, and clonotypes were matched across fractions by CDR3 nucleotide sequence plus V segment. VDJmatch was used to annotate antigen specificity against VDJdb, with one amino acid substitution allowed in CDR3.

The sequence is built from TRBV12-3 or TRBV12-4 and TRBJ2-3; TRBD1 is possibly the D segment (6 matching bases). The specimen was CD4+ T cells sorted from blood. The TCR sequence derives from a woman between 18 and 29 years old in good health. This receptor carries the CDR3 CASKHRDSSTDSQYF. The nucleotide sequence is given as TGTGCCAGCAAGCACAGGGATTCTTCCACAGATTCGCAGTATTTT.